One TCR beta chain is described in this entry. Its antigen remains unidentified. The junction departs from germline at one end; a sequencing error may be responsible. The identical CDR3 is also encoded by other nucleotide sequences in the sample. Sequenced by immunoSEQ multiplex PCR; TCRdb stores in-frame clones only, minus some. Of roughly 60,000 clones listed, 86% are singletons. The CDR3 covers 14 residues. Germline loops: CDR1 MNHNS, CDR2 SASEGT. This sample stems from a study of OX40 agonist ivuxolimab in advanced cancers. General observations from the study: Partial responders receiving 0.1-3.0 mg/kg showed among the lowest clonal expansion.

Sample: CD4+ or CD8+ T cells sorted from blood, taken in a trial of the OX40 agonist ivuxolimab. V and J are TRBV6-1 and TRBJ1-1; tentatively, D is TRBD1 (5 bases). This receptor was identified in an adult with an advanced solid tumor such as melanoma, head and neck, liver or kidney cancer. The CDR3 spells CASILGGMNTEAFF. The CDR3 nucleotides are TGCGCCAGCATTCTTGGGGGAATGAACACTGAAGCTTTCTTT.